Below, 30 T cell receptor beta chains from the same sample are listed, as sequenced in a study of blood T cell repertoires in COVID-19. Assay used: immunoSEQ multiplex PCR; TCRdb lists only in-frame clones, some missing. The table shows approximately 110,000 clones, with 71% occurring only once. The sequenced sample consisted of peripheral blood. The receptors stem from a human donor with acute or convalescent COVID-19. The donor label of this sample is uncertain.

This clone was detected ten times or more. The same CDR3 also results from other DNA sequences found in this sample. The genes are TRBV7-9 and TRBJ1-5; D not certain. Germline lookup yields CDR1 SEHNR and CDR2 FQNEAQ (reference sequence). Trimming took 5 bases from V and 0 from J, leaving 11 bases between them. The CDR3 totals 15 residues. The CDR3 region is CASSLGGYSNQPQHF. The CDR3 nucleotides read TGTGCCAGCAGCCTGGGAGGTTATAGCAATCAGCCCCAGCATTTT. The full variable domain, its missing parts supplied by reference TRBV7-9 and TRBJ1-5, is DTGVSQNPRHKITKRGQNVTFRCDPISEHNRLYWYRQTLGQGPEFLTYFQNEAQLEKSRLLSDRFSAERPKGSFSTLEIQRTEQGDSAMYLCASSLGGYSNQPQHFGDGTRLSIL.

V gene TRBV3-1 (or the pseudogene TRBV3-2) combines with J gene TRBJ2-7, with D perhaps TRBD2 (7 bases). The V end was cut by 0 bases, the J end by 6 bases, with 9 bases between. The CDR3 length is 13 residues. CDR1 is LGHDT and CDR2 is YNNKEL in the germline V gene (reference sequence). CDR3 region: CASSQDRGAEQYF. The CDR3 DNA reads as TGTGCCAGCAGCCAAGATCGGGGGGCCGAGCAGTACTTC.

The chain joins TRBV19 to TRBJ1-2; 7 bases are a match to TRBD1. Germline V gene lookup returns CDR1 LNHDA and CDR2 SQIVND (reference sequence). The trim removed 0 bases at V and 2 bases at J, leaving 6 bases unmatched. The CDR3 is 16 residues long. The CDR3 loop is CASSIDSGQLNYGYTF. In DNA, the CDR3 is TGTGCCAGTAGTATAGATTCGGGACAGTTGAACTATGGCTACACCTTC.

This CDR3 is CASRTPGGGANEQFF. DNA of the CDR3: TGTGCCAGCAGAACTCCAGGCGGGGGGGCCAATGAGCAGTTCTTC. The genes are TRBV6-5 and TRBJ2-1; 9 bases fit TRBD2. After removal of 6 bases from V and 6 bases from J, the junction contained 9 bases not matched to a gene. Germline V gene data show CDR1 as MNHEY and CDR2 as SVGAGI. The CDR3 covers 15 residues.

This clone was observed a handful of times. The CDR3 loop is CASSEQGAFGYTF. Here the CDR3 DNA reads TGTGCCAGCAGTGAACAGGGGGCGTTTGGCTACACCTTC. The chain is built from TRBV2 and TRBJ1-2, with 8 bases matching TRBD1. From germline, CDR1 is SNHLY and CDR2 FYNNEI. Trimming cost V 2 bases and J 7 bases; bases outside gene matches: 3. CDR3 length: 13 residues.

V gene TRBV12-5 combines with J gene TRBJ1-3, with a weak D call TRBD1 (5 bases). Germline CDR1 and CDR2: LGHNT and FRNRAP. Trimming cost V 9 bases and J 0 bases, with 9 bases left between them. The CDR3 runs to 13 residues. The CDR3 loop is CASRGFSGNTIYF. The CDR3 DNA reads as TGTGCTAGCCGGGGGTTCTCTGGAAACACCATATATTTT.

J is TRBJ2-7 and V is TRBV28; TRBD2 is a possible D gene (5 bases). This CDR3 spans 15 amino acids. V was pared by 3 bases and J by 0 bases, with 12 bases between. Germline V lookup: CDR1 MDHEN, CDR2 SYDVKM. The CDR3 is CASSLGVGSSYEQYV. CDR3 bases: TGTGCCAGCAGTTTGGGAGTGGGAAGCTCCTACGAGCAGTACGTC.

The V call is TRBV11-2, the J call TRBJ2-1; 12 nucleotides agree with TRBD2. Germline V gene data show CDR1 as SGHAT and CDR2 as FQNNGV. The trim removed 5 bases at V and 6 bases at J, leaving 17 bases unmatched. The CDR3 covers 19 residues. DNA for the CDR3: TGTGCCAGCAGCCACCGCCGCACTAGCGGGGGGCTGTTAGGCAATGAGCAGTTCTTC. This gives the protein CASSHRRTSGGLLGNEQFF.

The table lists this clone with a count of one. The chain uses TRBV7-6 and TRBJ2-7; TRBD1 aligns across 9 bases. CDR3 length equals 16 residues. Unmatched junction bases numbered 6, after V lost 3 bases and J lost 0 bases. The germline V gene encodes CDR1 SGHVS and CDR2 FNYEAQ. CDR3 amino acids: CASSFGTGRSSYEQYF. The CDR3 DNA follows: TGTGCCAGCAGCTTTGGGACAGGGAGGTCCTCCTACGAGCAGTACTTC.

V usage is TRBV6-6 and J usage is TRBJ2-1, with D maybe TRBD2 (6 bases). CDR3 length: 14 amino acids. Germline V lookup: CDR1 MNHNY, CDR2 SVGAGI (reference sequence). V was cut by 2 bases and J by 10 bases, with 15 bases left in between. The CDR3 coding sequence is TGTGCCAGCAGTTACGGGAGGTCCGGGCTCGAGCAGTTCTTC. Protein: CASSYGRSGLEQFF.

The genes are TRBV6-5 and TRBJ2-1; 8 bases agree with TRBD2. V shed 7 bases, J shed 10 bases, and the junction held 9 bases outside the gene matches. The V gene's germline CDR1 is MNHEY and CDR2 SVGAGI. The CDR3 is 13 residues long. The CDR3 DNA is TGTGCCAGCAAGGGAGGCGGGGGGCTCGAGCAGTTCTTC. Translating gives CASKGGGGLEQFF.

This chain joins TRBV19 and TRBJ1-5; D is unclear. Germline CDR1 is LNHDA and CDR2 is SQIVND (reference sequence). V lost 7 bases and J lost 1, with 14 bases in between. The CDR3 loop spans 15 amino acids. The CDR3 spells CASIPLHSSNQPQHF. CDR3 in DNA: TGTGCCAGTATACCCCTCCACTCAAGCAATCAGCCCCAGCATTTT.

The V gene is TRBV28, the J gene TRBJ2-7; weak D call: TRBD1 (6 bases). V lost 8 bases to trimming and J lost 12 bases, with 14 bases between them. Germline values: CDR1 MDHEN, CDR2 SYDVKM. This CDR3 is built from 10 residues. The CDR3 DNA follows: TGTGCCAGCGGTCCCAGGGGCATGTACTTC. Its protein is CASGPRGMYF.

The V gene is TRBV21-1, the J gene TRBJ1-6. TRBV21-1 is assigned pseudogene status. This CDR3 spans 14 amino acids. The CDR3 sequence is CASSNGTENSPLHF. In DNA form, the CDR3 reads TGTGCCAGCAGCAACGGGACTGAAAATTCACCCCTCCACTTT.

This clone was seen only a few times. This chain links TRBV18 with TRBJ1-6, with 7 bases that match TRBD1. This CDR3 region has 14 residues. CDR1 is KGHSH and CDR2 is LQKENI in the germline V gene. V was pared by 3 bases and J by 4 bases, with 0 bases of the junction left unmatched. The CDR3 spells CASSPGQYNSPLHF. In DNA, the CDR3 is TGTGCCAGCTCACCGGGACAGTATAATTCACCCCTCCACTTT.

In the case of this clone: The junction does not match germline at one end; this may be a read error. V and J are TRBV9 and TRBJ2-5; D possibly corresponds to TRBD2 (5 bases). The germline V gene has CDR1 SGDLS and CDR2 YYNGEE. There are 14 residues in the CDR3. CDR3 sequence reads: CASSVGGDQVTQYF. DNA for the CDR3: TGTGCCAGCAGCGTAGGGGGAGACCAAGTGACCCAGTACTTC.

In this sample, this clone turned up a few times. CDR3 coding DNA: TGTGCCAGCAGTAGCCGGGTGGGAGATCAGCCCCAGCATTTT. It yields the protein CASSSRVGDQPQHF. The V call is TRBV27, the J call TRBJ1-5, with no clear D. CDR3 length equals 14 residues. Trimming pared 5 bases from V and 5 bases from J, leaving 13 bases between. Germline CDR1 and CDR2: MNHEY and SMNVEV (reference sequence).

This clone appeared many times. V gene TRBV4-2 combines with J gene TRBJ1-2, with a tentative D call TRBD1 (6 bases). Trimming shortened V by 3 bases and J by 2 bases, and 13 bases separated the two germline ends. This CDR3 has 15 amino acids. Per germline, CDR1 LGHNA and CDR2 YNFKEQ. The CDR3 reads CASSHGARGNYGYTF. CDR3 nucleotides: TGTGCCAGCAGCCATGGAGCTAGGGGGAACTATGGCTACACCTTC.

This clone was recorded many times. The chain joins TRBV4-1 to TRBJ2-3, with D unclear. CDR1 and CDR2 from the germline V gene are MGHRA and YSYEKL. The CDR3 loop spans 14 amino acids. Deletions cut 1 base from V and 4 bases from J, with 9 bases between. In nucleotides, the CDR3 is TGCGCCAGCAGCCAAGGGCTAGTGTCAGATACGCAGTATTTT. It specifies CASSQGLVSDTQYF.

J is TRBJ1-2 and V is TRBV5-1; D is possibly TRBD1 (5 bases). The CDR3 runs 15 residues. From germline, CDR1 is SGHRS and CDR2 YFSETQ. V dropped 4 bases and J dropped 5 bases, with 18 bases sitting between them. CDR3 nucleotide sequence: TGCGCCAGCAGCCCGGGACTTATGAGGACATATGGCTACACCTTC. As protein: CASSPGLMRTYGYTF.

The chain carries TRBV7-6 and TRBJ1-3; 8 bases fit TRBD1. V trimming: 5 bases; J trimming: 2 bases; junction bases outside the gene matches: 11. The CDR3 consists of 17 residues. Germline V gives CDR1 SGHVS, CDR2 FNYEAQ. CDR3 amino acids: CASSAGQGALTGNTIYF. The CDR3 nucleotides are TGTGCCAGCAGCGCCGGACAGGGAGCATTGACTGGAAACACCATATATTTT.

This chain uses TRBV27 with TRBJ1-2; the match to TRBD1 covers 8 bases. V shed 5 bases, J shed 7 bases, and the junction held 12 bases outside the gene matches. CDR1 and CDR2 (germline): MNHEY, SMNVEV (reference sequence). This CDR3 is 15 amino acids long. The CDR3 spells CASSPSTGERLGYTF. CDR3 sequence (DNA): TGTGCCAGCAGTCCCTCGACAGGGGAGAGGCTTGGCTACACCTTC.

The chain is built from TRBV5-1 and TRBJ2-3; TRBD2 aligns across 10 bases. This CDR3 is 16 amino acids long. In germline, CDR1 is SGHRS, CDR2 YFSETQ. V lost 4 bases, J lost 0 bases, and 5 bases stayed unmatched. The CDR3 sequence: CASSIPSGGSTDTQYF. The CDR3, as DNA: TGCGCCAGCAGCATCCCTAGCGGGGGTAGCACAGATACGCAGTATTTT. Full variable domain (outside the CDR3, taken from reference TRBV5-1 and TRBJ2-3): KAGVTQTPRYLIKTRGQQVTLSCSPISGHRSVSWYQQTPGQGLQFLFEYFSETQRNKGNFPGRFSGRQFSNSRSEMNVSTLELGDSALYLCASSIPSGGSTDTQYFGPGTRLTVL.

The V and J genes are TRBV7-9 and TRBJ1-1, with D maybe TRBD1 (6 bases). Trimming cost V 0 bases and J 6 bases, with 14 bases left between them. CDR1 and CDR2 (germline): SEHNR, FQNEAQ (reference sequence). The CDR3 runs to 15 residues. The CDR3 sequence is CASSLAGRGHSEAFF. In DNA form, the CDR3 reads TGTGCCAGCAGCTTAGCGGGCAGGGGACACTCTGAAGCTTTCTTT.

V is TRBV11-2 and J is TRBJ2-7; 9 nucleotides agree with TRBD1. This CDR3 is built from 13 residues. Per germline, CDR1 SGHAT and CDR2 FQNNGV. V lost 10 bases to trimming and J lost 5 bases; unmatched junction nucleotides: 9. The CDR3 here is CAISGQGINEQYF. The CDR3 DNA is TGTGCCATTTCTGGACAGGGGATCAACGAGCAGTACTTC. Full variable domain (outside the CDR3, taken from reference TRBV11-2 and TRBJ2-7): EAGVAQSPRYKIIEKRQSVAFWCNPISGHATLYWYQQILGQGPKLLIQFQNNGVVDDSQLPKDRFSAERLKGVDSTLKIQPAKLEDSAVYLCAISGQGINEQYFGPGTRLTVT.

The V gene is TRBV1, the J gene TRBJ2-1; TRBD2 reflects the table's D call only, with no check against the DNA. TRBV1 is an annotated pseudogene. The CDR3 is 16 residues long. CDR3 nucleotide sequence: TGCACCAGCAGCCAAGAATCTAGCGGGGGGGCCAAAGAGCAGTTCTTC. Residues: CTSSQESSGGAKEQFF.

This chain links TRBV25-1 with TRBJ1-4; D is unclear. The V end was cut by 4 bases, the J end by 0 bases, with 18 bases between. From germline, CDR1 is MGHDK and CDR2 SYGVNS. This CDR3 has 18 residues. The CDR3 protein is CASSGPSAVPATNEKLFF. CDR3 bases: TGTGCCAGCAGTGGCCCCTCTGCGGTCCCAGCAACTAATGAAAAACTGTTTTTT.

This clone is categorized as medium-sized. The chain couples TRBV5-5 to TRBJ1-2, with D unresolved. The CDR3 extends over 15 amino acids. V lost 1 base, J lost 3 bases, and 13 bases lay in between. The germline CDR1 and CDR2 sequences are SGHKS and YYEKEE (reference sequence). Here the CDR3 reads CASSLSDTRDYGYTF. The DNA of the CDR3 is TGTGCCAGCAGCTTGTCGGATACTAGGGACTATGGCTACACCTTC. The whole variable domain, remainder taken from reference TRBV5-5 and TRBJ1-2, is DAGVTQSPTHLIKTRGQQVTLRCSPISGHKSVSWYQQVLGQGPQFIFQYYEKEERGRGNFPDRFSARQFPNYSSELNVNALLLGDSALYLCASSLSDTRDYGYTFGSGTRLTVV.

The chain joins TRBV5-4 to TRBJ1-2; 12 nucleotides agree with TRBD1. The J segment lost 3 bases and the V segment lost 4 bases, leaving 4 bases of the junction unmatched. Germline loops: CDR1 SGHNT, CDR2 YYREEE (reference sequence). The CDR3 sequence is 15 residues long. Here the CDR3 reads CASSRDRGPDYGYTF. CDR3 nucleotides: TGTGCCAGCAGCAGGGACAGGGGGCCCGACTATGGCTACACCTTC.

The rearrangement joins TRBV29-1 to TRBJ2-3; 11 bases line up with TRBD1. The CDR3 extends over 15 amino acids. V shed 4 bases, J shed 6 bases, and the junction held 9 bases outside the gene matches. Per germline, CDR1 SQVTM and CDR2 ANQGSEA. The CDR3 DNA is TGCAGCGTTGGTAGAGGGACAGGGGGGCGGGATACGCAGTATTTT. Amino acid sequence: CSVGRGTGGRDTQYF.